This record looks at one T cell receptor (beta chain) sequence and its context. The antigen it recognizes is unknown. Base qualities are not provided; no much larger clone lies one nucleotide away. For every enrolled patient, mismatch repair deficiency was confirmed by either polymerase chain reaction or immunohistochemistry. TCR sequencing was carried out for three patients who responded to pembrolizumab therapy. Pembrolizumab PD-1 blockade was prospectively tested in advanced mismatch repair-deficient cancers, regardless of tissue of origin, in the phase II trial. Peripheral blood T cell samples were collected serially, before PD-1 blockade began and at several time points afterward. Blood sampling times were reported as weeks after the first pembrolizumab dose. The data derive from a study of PD-1 blockade in mismatch repair-deficient tumors (dated 2017 in TCRdb). Turning to the overall study: Between September 2013 and late 2016, the trial enrolled roughly 80 consecutive patients with approximately 12 types of mismatch repair-deficient cancer, all of whom had received prior treatment and were progressing. Tumor-associated T cell clones were tracked in the peripheral blood of patients responding to PD-1 blockade by deep sequencing of TCR CDR3 regions.

Receptors were amplified or captured by the immunoSEQ multiplex PCR assay. The table comes from immuneACCESS by way of TCRdb, which keeps in-frame sequences with V and J called. Part of the clones is missing from these tables; in studies checked, under half for an unresolved V gene and the rest for unknown reasons. This sample has 15,000 to 20,000 clones in its table, and roughly four fifths of those were observed once. The ten largest clones represent 3% to 4% of the sample. General study outcomes and caveats: Tumor-resident clones, often undetectable in blood before treatment, expanded rapidly after pembrolizumab and then contracted, generally before radiologic responses.

This clonotype originated in an adult with mismatch repair-deficient cancer. Sequencing was performed on PBMCs, taken 4 weeks after starting pembrolizumab.

The CDR3 here reads CASSSRQATGANVLTF. The nucleotides read TGCGCCAGCAGCTCCCGACAGGCAACTGGGGCCAACGTCCTGACTTTC. Recombination joined TRBV5-1 with TRBJ2-6; the D gene is possibly TRBD1, with 6 bases matching. The germline V gene provides CDR1 SGHRS and CDR2 YFSETQ. CDR3 length: 16 amino acids, cysteine to phenylalanine. Left in the record is the CDR3 DNA by itself, 48 bases read in frame from the first base. V is reduced by 3 bases and J by 2 bases, leaving a spacing of 12 bases between them.